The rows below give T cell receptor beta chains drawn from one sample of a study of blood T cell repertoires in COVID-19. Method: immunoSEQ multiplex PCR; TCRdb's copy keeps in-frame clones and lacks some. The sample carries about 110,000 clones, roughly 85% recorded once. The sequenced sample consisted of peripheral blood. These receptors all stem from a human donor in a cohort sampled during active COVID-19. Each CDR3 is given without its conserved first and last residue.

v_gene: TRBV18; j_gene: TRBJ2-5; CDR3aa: ASSPRPGNQGETQY
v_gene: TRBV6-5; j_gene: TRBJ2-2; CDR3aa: ASSSPSGELF
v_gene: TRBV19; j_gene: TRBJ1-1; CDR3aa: ASSLYRGRGTEAF
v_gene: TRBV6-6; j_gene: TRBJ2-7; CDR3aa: ASSGQGVTYEQY
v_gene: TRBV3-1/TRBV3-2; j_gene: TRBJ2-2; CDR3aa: ASSQVGLAGNTGELF
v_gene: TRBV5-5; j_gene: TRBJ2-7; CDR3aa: ASSPGQVVREQY
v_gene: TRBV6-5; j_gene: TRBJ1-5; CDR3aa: ASSYSSGGAGQPQH
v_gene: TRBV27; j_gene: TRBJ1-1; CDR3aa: ASRITGTGDLNTEAF
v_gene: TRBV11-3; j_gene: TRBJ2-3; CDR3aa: ASSPFEGSTDTQY
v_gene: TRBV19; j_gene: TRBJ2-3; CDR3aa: ASSMKRDTDTQY
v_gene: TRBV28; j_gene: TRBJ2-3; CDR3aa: ASSPTGTGEKDTQY
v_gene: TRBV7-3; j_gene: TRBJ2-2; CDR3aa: ASSLSQGNTGELF
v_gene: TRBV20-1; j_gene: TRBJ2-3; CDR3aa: SASRTSGGQTADTQY
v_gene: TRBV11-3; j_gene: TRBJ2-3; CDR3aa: ASSSPEDGGTDTQY
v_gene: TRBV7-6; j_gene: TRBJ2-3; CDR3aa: ASTEGGRISTDTQY
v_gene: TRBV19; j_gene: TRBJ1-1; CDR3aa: ASIDPGATEAF
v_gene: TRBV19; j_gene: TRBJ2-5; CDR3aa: ASRQGAYETQY
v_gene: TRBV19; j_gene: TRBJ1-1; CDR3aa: ASRLGSEAF
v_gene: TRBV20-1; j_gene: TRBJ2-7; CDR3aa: SASRGYEQY
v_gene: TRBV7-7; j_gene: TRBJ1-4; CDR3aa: ASSLAPGTGVFNEKLF
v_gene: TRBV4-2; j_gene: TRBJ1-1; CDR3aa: ASLGEGEAF
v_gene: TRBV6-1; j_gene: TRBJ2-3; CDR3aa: ASTEGSSGSTDTQY
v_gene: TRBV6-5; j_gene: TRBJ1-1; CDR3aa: ASSYAVLADTEAF
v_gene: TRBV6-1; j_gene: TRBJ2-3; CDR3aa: ASSELARSTDTQY
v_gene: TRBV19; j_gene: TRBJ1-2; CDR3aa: ASSIHRTGLNYGYT
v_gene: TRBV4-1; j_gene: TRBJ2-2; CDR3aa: ASSQKGAGDTGELF
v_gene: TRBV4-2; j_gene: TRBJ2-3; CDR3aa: ASSETSEYTDTQY
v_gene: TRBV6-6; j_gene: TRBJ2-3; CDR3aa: ASNKASTDTQY
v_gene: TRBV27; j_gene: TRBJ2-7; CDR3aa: ASSYRTGGNEQY
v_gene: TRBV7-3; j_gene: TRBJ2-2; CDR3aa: ASSPTDRGSGELF
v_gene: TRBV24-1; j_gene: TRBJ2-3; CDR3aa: ATSDSGPGSGSLTDTQY
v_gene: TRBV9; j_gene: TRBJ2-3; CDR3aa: ASRGPIGGRDTQY
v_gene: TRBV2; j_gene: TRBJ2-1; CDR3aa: ASSALGLAGSNEQF
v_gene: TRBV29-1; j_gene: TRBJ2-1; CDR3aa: SVAGTSGGVYNEQF
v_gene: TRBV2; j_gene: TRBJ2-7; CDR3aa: ASSGTTGGSGEQY
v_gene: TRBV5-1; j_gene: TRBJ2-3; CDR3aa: ASSFGQGGTDTQY